This TCR beta chain was sequenced in a study of lymphopenia after photon versus proton radiotherapy. Findings and limits, study-wide: Post-nadir diversity loss with photons came from oligoclonal expansion, particularly CD8+ Temra cells. Under photons, naive T cells and diversity fell while effector/memory populations rose.

As to this clone: Its antigen is undetermined.

Germline V gene data show CDR1 as MNHNS and CDR2 as SASEGT. The CDR3 totals 15 residues. The germline V and J ends were trimmed by 3 bases and 7 bases, with 16 bases remaining between them. Some clones are missing from TCRdb's copy, which holds only in-frame ones; the method was immunoSEQ multiplex PCR. This sample has under 80,000 clones, with more than 75% found just once. This chain joins TRBV6-1 and TRBJ1-5; weak D call: TRBD1 (5 bases). The clonotype originates from a man aged 35 to 55 with gastric cancer. This specimen consisted of peripheral blood, obtained from a patient treated with photon-based radiotherapy. Here the CDR3 reads CASSEGTGREQPQHF. The CDR3 DNA reads TGTGCCAGCAGTGAGGGGACGGGCCGGGAACAGCCCCAGCATTTT.